This entry features one TCR beta chain sequence. This sample was taken from a study of blood T cell repertoires in COVID-19. The CDR3 loop spans 14 amino acids. The V and J ends lost 4 bases and 4 bases respectively, with 14 bases between them. Germline V lookup: CDR1 SGHRS, CDR2 YFSETQ. Profiling relied on immunoSEQ multiplex PCR, and the TCRdb table lists in-frame clones only, not all of them. The sample holds fewer than 180,000 clones, more than 80% seen once. This TCR came from a man aged 65 to 85 with acute or convalescent COVID-19. The chain recombines TRBV5-1 with TRBJ1-1; D perhaps matches TRBD1 (6 bases). The sample was peripheral blood. The CDR3 DNA reads TGCGCCAGCAGCGCAGGGGTTTCCGGCACTGAAGCTTTCTTT. It is translated as CASSAGVSGTEAFF.